This T cell receptor (beta chain) originates from a study of blood T cell repertoires in COVID-19. Across the whole study: Collection of acute and convalescent COVID-19 samples took place in the United States, Italy and Spain. PBMCs, B-cell-depleted T cells, or T cells were the source of the cDNA or gDNA that made up the material.

This clone was counted between two and nine times. Authors' data handling: Using reference gene primer amplification, nucleated cell counts were estimated. TCRdb keeps only in-frame clones here, not all; method: immunoSEQ multiplex PCR. The V and J calls and the clone size are those of that table, but D and trimming were determined from the DNA. The table records around 200,000 clones, roughly 90% of them present only once. Germline values: CDR1 SGHTA, CDR2 FQGNSA. CDR3 length: 15 amino acids. J gave up 4 bases and V 4 bases, and 7 bases lay outside the gene matches. The sequence was collected from a man aged 35-49 years with acute or convalescent COVID-19. V and J are TRBV7-2 and TRBJ2-7, with 10 bases lining up with TRBD2. The source material was peripheral blood. CDR3 nucleotide sequence: TGTGCCAGCAGCTACGGGACTAGCGTAGGATACGAGCAGTACTTC. Translating it yields CASSYGTSVGYEQYF.